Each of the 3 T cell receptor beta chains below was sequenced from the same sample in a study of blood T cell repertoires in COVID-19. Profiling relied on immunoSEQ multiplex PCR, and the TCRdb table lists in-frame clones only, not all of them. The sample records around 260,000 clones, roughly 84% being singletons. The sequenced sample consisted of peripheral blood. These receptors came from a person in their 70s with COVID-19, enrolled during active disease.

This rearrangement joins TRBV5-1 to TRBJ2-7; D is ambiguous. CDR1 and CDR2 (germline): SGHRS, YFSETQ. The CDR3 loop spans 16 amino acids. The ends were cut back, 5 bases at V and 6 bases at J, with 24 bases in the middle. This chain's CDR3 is CASRRLSSLMISEQYF. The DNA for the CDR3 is TGCGCCAGCAGGCGGCTGAGTAGTTTGATGATCTCCGAGCAGTACTTC. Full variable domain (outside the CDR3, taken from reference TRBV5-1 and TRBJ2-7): KAGVTQTPRYLIKTRGQQVTLSCSPISGHRSVSWYQQTPGQGLQFLFEYFSETQRNKGNFPGRFSGRQFSNSRSEMNVSTLELGDSALYLCASRRLSSLMISEQYFGPGTRLTVT.

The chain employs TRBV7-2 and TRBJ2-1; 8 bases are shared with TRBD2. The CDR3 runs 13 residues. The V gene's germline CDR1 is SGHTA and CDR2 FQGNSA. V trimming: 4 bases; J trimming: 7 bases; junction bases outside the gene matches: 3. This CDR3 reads CASSSGGENEQFF. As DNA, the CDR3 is TGTGCCAGCAGCTCGGGAGGGGAAAATGAGCAGTTCTTC. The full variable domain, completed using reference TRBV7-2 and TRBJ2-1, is GAGVSQSPSNKVTEKGKDVELRCDPISGHTALYWYRQSLGQGLEFLIYFQGNSAPDKSGLPSDRFSAERTGGSVSTLTIQRTQQEDSAVYLCASSSGGENEQFFGPGTRLTVL.

The DNA for the CDR3 is TGCAGCGTAGCAGGGGGCGGGAATTCACCCCTCCACTTT. It codes for CSVAGGGNSPLHF. The chain has TRBV29-1 and TRBJ1-6, with TRBD1 matching over 8 bases. Germline CDR1 and CDR2: SQVTM and ANQGSEA. The length of the CDR3 is 13 residues. V gave up 6 bases and J gave up 7 bases; unmatched junction bases: 5.